The 5 T cell receptor beta chains below were found in one sample sequenced in a study of T cells after yellow fever vaccination. TCRdb reprocessed the 5' RACE reads with MiXCR, giving one entry per CDR3 protein. The profile shows hundreds of thousands of distinct CDR3 sequences, approximately 13% of them singletons. Sequencing was performed on PBMCs, taken on the day of the yellow fever booster vaccination. Every receptor here comes from a man aged 25-45 years who received the YFV17D yellow fever vaccine.

This clonotype was observed a handful of times. The chain has TRBV28 and TRBJ2-7; D unclear. The V and J ends lost 3 bases and 6 bases respectively, with 12 bases between them. Germline V gene sequence: CDR1 MDHEN, CDR2 SYDVKM. This CDR3 region has 13 residues. The CDR3 protein is CASSFEVFGEQYF. The CDR3 region has the DNA TGTGCCAGCAGTTTTGAGGTTTTCGGCGAGCAGTACTTC. The complete variable domain, with remaining parts taken from reference TRBV28 and TRBJ2-7, reads DVKVTQSSRYLVKRTGEKVFLECVQDMDHENMFWYRQDPGLGLRLIYFSYDVKMKEKGDIPEGYSVSREKKERFSLILESASTNQTSMYLCASSFEVFGEQYFGPGTRLTVT.

The chain recombines TRBV14 with TRBJ1-1, with D uncertain. This CDR3 is built from 14 residues. V was cut by 1 base and J by 4 bases, with 10 bases left in between. Per germline, CDR1 SGHDN and CDR2 FVKESK. CDR3 loop: CASSQVRRGTEAFF. The CDR3 DNA follows: TGTGCCAGCAGCCAAGTGCGGCGGGGCACTGAAGCTTTCTTT.

The sample holds a few counts of this clonotype. The V and J genes are TRBV7-8 and TRBJ2-7; 8 bases line up with TRBD2. V shed 2 bases, J shed 4 bases, and the junction held 7 bases outside the gene matches. The V gene's germline CDR1 is SGHVS and CDR2 FQNEAQ. The CDR3 has 15 residues. The DNA for the CDR3 is TGTGCCAGCAGCTTACCGGGACTAGGGGAATACGAGCAGTACTTC. Its protein is CASSLPGLGEYEQYF.

This clonotype was seen more than once but under ten times. The V gene is TRBV9, the J gene TRBJ2-3, with TRBD1 matching 7 bases. The CDR3 runs 14 residues. Looked up from germline, CDR1 is SGDLS and CDR2 is YYNGEE. Trimming took 4 bases from V and 4 from J; bases not matched to a gene: 6. The CDR3 DNA reads TGTGCCAGCAGCCTGGGACAGCAAGCAGATACGCAGTATTTT. Its translation is CASSLGQQADTQYF.

CDR3 region: CASYFGAGGDTQYF. CDR3 DNA sequence: TGTGCCAGCTATTTCGGAGCGGGGGGAGATACGCAGTATTTT. The V gene is TRBV7-2, the J gene TRBJ2-3; 9 bases agree with TRBD2. Germline trimming cut 8 bases from V and 5 bases from J; bases unmatched to any gene: 8. The germline V gene encodes CDR1 SGHTA and CDR2 FQGNSA. The CDR3 runs to 14 residues.